What follows are 11 T cell receptor beta chains derived from one specimen sequenced in a study of response to subunit inactivated influenza vaccine. TCRdb passed the RT-PCR reads through MiXCR, listing each CDR3 protein once. The sample lists under 850,000 distinct CDR3 sequences; under 20% were seen once. The material sequenced was PBMCs from blood, taken around 5 days after vaccination. Receptor source: a man in his fifties or sixties who received an inactivated influenza vaccine.

In its sample, this clonotype was seen a few times. The chain is built from TRBV15 and TRBJ1-1; no firm D call. From germline, CDR1 is LNHNV and CDR2 YYDKDF (reference sequence). The CDR3 consists of 16 residues. Trimming took off 1 base at V and 0 bases at J, with 12 bases between the two ends. CDR3 nucleotides: TGTGCCACCAGCAGAGTGGGGAGCCGAATGAACACTGAAGCTTTCTTT. Protein product: CATSRVGSRMNTEAFF.

The chain carries TRBV28 and TRBJ2-1; 9 positions match TRBD2. CDR1 MDHEN and CDR2 SYDVKM come from the germline V gene. The CDR3 totals 15 residues. The V gene end was trimmed by 7 bases and the J gene end by 2 bases; junction bases not matched to a gene: 6. The CDR3, as DNA: TGTGCCAGCAATTGGGGCGGGAGGGCCTACAATGAGCAGTTCTTC. Its translation: CASNWGGRAYNEQFF.

This clonotype was detected a few times. The chain has TRBV5-5 and TRBJ2-2, with D possibly TRBD2 on 5 matching bases. Deletions cut 0 bases from V and 1 base from J, with 10 bases between. CDR1 and CDR2 (germline): SGHKS, YYEKEE (reference sequence). There are 16 residues in the CDR3. CDR3 residues: CASSLAAALNTGELFF. The CDR3 DNA is TGTGCCAGCAGCTTGGCAGCGGCTCTGAACACCGGGGAGCTGTTTTTT.

This clonotype came up many times. The chain couples TRBV20-1 to TRBJ2-3; no clear D gene. The CDR3 totals 14 residues. V lost 6 bases to trimming and J lost 2 bases, with 15 bases between them. The germline CDR1 and CDR2 sequences are DFQATT and SNEGSKA (reference sequence). DNA of the CDR3: TGCAGTGCCAAAAACCCGCGCTTCACAGATACGCAGTATTTT. Encoded protein: CSAKNPRFTDTQYF.

This clonotype was detected only a few times. The V and J genes are TRBV20-1 and TRBJ1-5, with no clear D. Germline-derived CDR1 and CDR2 are DFQATT and SNEGSKA (reference sequence). The germline V and J ends were trimmed by 6 bases and 0 bases, with 15 bases remaining between them. The CDR3 consists of 15 residues. CDR3 sequence reads: CSALVDLLSNQPQHF. The CDR3 region has the DNA TGCAGTGCCTTGGTCGACCTACTTAGCAATCAGCCCCAGCATTTT.

V is TRBV11-2 and J is TRBJ2-3; 8 bases line up with TRBD2. Germline V lookup: CDR1 SGHAT, CDR2 FQNNGV. The V gene end was trimmed by 5 bases and the J gene end by 4 bases; junction bases not matched to a gene: 5. This CDR3 is built from 14 residues. The CDR3 DNA follows: TGTGCCAGCAGCCCAATAGCGGGACCAGATACGCAGTATTTT. Translating it yields CASSPIAGPDTQYF.

In this sample, this clonotype turned up many times. This chain joins TRBV12-3 or TRBV12-4 and TRBJ2-1; 9 bases map to TRBD1. With 5 bases clipped from V and 8 bases from J, the junction kept 4 bases outside the gene matches. This CDR3 contains 13 residues. CDR3 amino acids: CASSQTGGDEQFF. The CDR3 coding sequence is TGTGCCAGCAGTCAAACAGGGGGCGATGAGCAGTTCTTC.

This clonotype appeared a few times. The chain has TRBV7-2 and TRBJ2-3; 8 bases are a match to TRBD2. The germline V gene has CDR1 SGHTA and CDR2 FQGNSA. The V and J ends lost 3 bases and 0 bases, in that order; junction bases with no gene match: 5. This CDR3 region has 16 residues. CDR3 loop: CASSFLAGTSTDTQYF. The CDR3 bases are TGTGCCAGCAGCTTCCTAGCGGGTACTAGCACAGATACGCAGTATTTT.

V usage is TRBV10-3 and J usage is TRBJ2-2; D gene ambiguous. Germline V gives CDR1 ENHRY, CDR2 SYGVKD. The CDR3 consists of 18 residues. V shed 0 bases and J shed 5 bases, with 19 bases lying between them. CDR3 DNA: TGTGCCATCAGTGAGTCTTCAAGCACAGTTTTATGGACCGGGGAGCTGTTTTTT. Its translation is CAISESSSTVLWTGELFF.

V is TRBV6-5 and J is TRBJ2-4; weak D call: TRBD1 (5 bases). CDR1 and CDR2 (germline): MNHEY, SVGAGI. V was clipped by 0 bases and J by 1 base, with 13 bases between them. CDR3 size: 17 residues. The CDR3 sequence: CASSYSTQGLAKNIQYF. CDR3 DNA sequence: TGTGCCAGCAGTTACTCGACGCAGGGTCTGGCCAAAAACATTCAGTACTTC.

This clonotype was picked up many times. The rearrangement joins TRBV12-3 or TRBV12-4 to TRBJ2-7, with D maybe TRBD1 (6 bases). The CDR3 length is 14 residues. Trimming left V 2 bases short and J 5 bases short, with 13 bases between. CDR3 coding DNA: TGTGCCAGCAGTTTATTCAGGGGCGACAACGAGCAGTACTTC. Translated, it gives CASSLFRGDNEQYF.